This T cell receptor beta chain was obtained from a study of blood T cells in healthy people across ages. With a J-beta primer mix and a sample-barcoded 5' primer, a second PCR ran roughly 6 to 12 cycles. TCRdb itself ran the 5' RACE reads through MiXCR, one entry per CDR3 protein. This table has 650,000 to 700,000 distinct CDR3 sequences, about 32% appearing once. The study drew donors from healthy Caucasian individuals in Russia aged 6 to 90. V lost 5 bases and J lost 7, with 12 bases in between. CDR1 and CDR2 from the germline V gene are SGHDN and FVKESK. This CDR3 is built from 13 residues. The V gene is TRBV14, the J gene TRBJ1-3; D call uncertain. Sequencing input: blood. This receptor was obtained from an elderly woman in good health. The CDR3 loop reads CASSAPPWNTIYF. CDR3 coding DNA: TGTGCCAGCAGCGCCCCACCCTGGAACACCATATATTTT. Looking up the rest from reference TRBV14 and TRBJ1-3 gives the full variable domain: EAGVTQFPSHSVIEKGQTVTLRCDPISGHDNLYWYRRVMGKEIKFLLHFVKESKQDESGMPNNRFLAERTGGTYSTLKVQPAELEDSGVYFCASSAPPWNTIYFGEGSWLTVV.